These T cell receptor beta chains were read from a single sample in a study of neurological immune-mediated disorders. TCRdb re-called the 5' RACE reads with MiXCR, one entry per CDR3 protein. The top ten clones hold under 8.5% of a sample with tens of thousands of distinct CDR3 sequences, less than 4% of them seen once. Sequenced input: PBMCs. These receptors all stem from a man in his fifties or sixties with multiple sclerosis. Both conserved end residues are part of each CDR3. D genes are given only for firm matches. Where a row states a size, it is once, few, many or the class of an expanded clone; other rows omit it.

j_gene | v_gene | d_gene | abundance | CDR3aa | CDR3nt
TRBJ2-7 | TRBV7-8 | TRBD2 | many | CASSRTPAGEIMVHEQYF | TGTGCCAGCAGCCGAACCCCAGCGGGAGAGATTATGGTGCATGAGCAGTACTTC
TRBJ2-7 | TRBV30 | TRBD1 | many | CAWSSDRAEVGYF | TGTGCCTGGAGTTCGGACAGGGCTGAGGTGGGGTACTTC
TRBJ1-2 | TRBV20-1 | NA | many | CSARDPGSGYTF | TGCAGTGCTAGAGATCCAGGGAGCGGCTACACCTTC
TRBJ2-1 | TRBV5-8 | TRBD2 | many | CASSLTGGSNEQFF | TGTGCCAGCAGCCTGACGGGGGGGAGTAATGAGCAGTTCTTC
TRBJ2-3 | TRBV20-1 | TRBD2 | many | CSARDMRRGGTTDTQYF | TGCAGTGCTAGAGATATGAGGCGGGGGGGTACAACAGATACGCAGTATTTT
TRBJ2-5 | TRBV5-8 | NA | many | CASSLGIAENKETQYF | TGTGCCAGCAGCTTGGGAATAGCGGAAAACAAAGAGACCCAGTACTTC
TRBJ2-1 | TRBV6-1 | TRBD1 | many | CASRPTGVAEQFF | TGTGCCAGCAGACCTACAGGGGTAGCTGAGCAGTTCTTC
TRBJ2-7 | TRBV29-1 | TRBD2 | NA | CSGALAGSSYEQYF | TGCAGCGGCGCCCTAGCGGGGAGCTCCTACGAGCAGTACTTC
TRBJ2-5 | TRBV14 | TRBD1 | many | CASSHYRGPGETQYF | TGTGCCAGCAGCCATTACAGGGGGCCGGGAGAGACCCAGTACTTC
TRBJ2-1 | TRBV11-2 | NA | few | CASSLFSPYRDPYNEQFF | TGTGCCAGCAGCTTATTCAGCCCCTACAGGGACCCCTACAATGAGCAGTTCTTC
TRBJ1-2 | TRBV3-1 | TRBD1 | many | CASSQETLQDRWGYTF | TGTGCCAGCAGCCAAGAAACCCTTCAGGACAGGTGGGGCTACACCTTC
TRBJ2-3 | TRBV20-1 | TRBD2 | NA | CSAGGRGASTDTQYF | TGCAGTGCTGGCGGGCGGGGGGCTAGCACAGATACGCAGTATTTT
TRBJ2-2 | TRBV5-1 | NA | many | CASSPDNTGTANTGELFF | TGCGCCAGCAGCCCGGACAACACCGGGACCGCGAACACCGGGGAGCTGTTTTTT
TRBJ2-7 | TRBV7-2 | NA | few | CASSSHTGRSEQYF | TGTGCCAGCAGCTCCCATACAGGGAGGAGTGAGCAGTACTTC
TRBJ2-1 | TRBV5-1 | TRBD2 | many | CASRPLTGGSHNEQFF | TGCGCCAGCAGACCCCTAACGGGAGGTTCTCACAATGAGCAGTTCTTC
TRBJ2-2 | TRBV4-1 | NA | few | CASSQVLGNTGELFF | TGCGCCAGCAGCCAAGTGTTAGGGAACACCGGGGAGCTGTTTTTT
TRBJ1-1 | TRBV7-9 | NA | few | CASSLNLYTEAFF | TGTGCCAGCAGCTTAAATCTGTACACTGAAGCTTTCTTT
TRBJ2-2 | TRBV5-1 | NA | many | CASSSAAGPTGTGELFF | TGCGCCAGCAGCTCTGCGGCAGGGCCCACGGGCACCGGGGAGCTGTTTTTT
TRBJ2-5 | TRBV20-1 | NA | many | CSVGQQETQYF | TGCAGTGTCGGCCAGCAAGAGACCCAGTACTTC
TRBJ2-1 | TRBV5-5 | TRBD2 | many | CASSRGGHVSEQFF | TGTGCCAGCAGTCGGGGGGGCCATGTGAGTGAGCAGTTCTTC
TRBJ1-4 | TRBV5-6 | NA | many | CASSFVGGAGEKLFF | TGTGCCAGCAGCTTTGTGGGGGGCGCTGGCGAAAAACTGTTTTTT
TRBJ1-1 | TRBV20-1 | NA | NA | CNATMNTEASF | TGCAATGCTACGATGAACACTGAAGCTTCCTTT
TRBJ1-1 | TRBV9 | NA | many | CASSVDPINFEAFF | TGTGCCAGCAGCGTAGACCCCATTAATTTTGAAGCTTTCTTT
TRBJ2-1 | TRBV20-1 | TRBD2 | many | CSANPRTSGNNEQFF | TGCAGTGCCAACCCGAGGACTAGCGGCAACAATGAGCAGTTCTTC
TRBJ2-3 | TRBV5-1 | NA | many | CASSFRPDSSTDTQYF | TGCGCCAGCAGCTTTCGGCCTGATTCTAGCACAGATACGCAGTATTTT
TRBJ2-6 | TRBV28 | NA | many | CASRYRGFGANVLTF | TGTGCCAGCAGATATAGGGGGTTTGGGGCCAACGTCCTGACTTTC
TRBJ2-7 | TRBV25-1 | NA | many | CASSEPDAYEQYF | TGTGCCAGCAGTGAACCGGACGCCTACGAGCAGTACTTC
TRBJ2-5 | TRBV20-1 | TRBD1 | many | CSARRDSIVETQYF | TGCAGTGCTAGACGGGACAGCATAGTAGAGACCCAGTACTTC
TRBJ2-3 | TRBV18 | NA | many | CASSPRDTQYF | TGTGCCAGCTCACCCCGGGATACGCAGTATTTT
TRBJ2-3 | TRBV20-1 | TRBD1 | many | CSAPDLRQGDTQYF | TGCAGTGCCCCCGACCTCAGACAGGGAGATACGCAGTATTTT
TRBJ1-2 | TRBV27 | TRBD1 | many | CASSLSGQGSPNYGYTF | TGTGCCAGCAGTTTAAGTGGACAGGGGAGCCCTAACTATGGCTACACCTTC
TRBJ2-7 | TRBV30 | TRBD1 | many | CAWSVDRAYEQYF | TGTGCCTGGAGTGTAGACAGGGCCTACGAGCAGTACTTC
TRBJ1-4 | TRBV6-5 | NA | many | CASSNTGTVYEKLFF | TGTGCCAGCAGTAACACCGGGACCGTCTACGAAAAACTGTTTTTT
TRBJ2-3 | TRBV18 | TRBD1 | many | CASSQQGTDTQYF | TGTGCCAGCTCTCAACAGGGGACAGATACGCAGTATTTT
TRBJ1-6 | TRBV6-1 | NA | many | CASRASGGSPLHF | TGTGCCAGCAGGGCATCGGGAGGCTCACCCCTCCACTTT
TRBJ2-1 | TRBV20-1 | TRBD2 | many | CSAIPMGAGHSYNEQFF | TGCAGTGCGATCCCCATGGGAGCGGGGCACTCCTACAATGAGCAGTTCTTC
TRBJ2-5 | TRBV6-6 | NA | few | CASSYSLMQGLNF | TGTGCCAGCAGTTATTCCCTAATGCAGGGTTTGAACTTC
TRBJ2-2 | TRBV29-1 | NA | many | CSVVNGQKIGELFF | TGCAGCGTTGTAAACGGGCAAAAGATCGGGGAGCTGTTTTTT
TRBJ2-3 | TRBV2 | TRBD2 | many | CASSSEAGGPGTQYF | TGTGCCAGCAGCTCCGAGGCGGGGGGGCCCGGTACGCAGTATTTT
TRBJ1-6 | TRBV20-1 | TRBD1 | few | CSVGTGYNSPLHF | TGCAGTGTTGGGACAGGATATAATTCACCCCTCCACTTT
TRBJ2-2 | TRBV5-1 | NA | many | CASSPLVGGGAGELFF | TGCGCCAGCAGCCCCCTCGTTGGAGGGGGTGCCGGGGAGCTGTTTTTT
TRBJ2-3 | TRBV7-8 | TRBD2 | many | CASSIRTSRSTDTQYF | TGTGCCAGCAGCATTCGGACTAGCCGTAGCACAGATACGCAGTATTTT
TRBJ2-1 | TRBV6-1 | TRBD2 | many | CASSPLSGSMDEQFF | TGTGCCAGCAGTCCCCTTAGCGGGAGTATGGATGAGCAGTTCTTC
TRBJ1-2 | TRBV5-1 | NA | many | CASSPTGGEGYGYTF | TGCGCCAGCAGCCCTACCGGGGGGGAAGGGTATGGCTACACCTTC
TRBJ2-2 | TRBV5-1 | NA | NA | CASTGPTSTVEPFF | TGCGCCTCTACAGGACCCACGAGCACCGTGGAGCCGTTTTTT
TRBJ2-1 | TRBV20-1 | NA | many | CSAKPATRALGEQFF | TGCAGTGCCAAGCCCGCGACGCGTGCTTTGGGCGAGCAGTTCTTC
TRBJ2-1 | TRBV3-1 | NA | many | CASSQVSHEQFF | TGTGCCAGCAGCCAAGTCTCCCATGAGCAGTTCTTC
TRBJ2-1 | TRBV29-1 | NA | many | CSADRSLGNEQFF | TGCAGCGCTGACAGGAGCCTGGGGAATGAGCAGTTCTTC
TRBJ1-1 | TRBV6-1 | NA | few | CASSEALGVEAFF | TGTGCCAGCAGTGAAGCGCTCGGGGTCGAAGCTTTCTTT
TRBJ2-3 | TRBV10-3 | TRBD2 | many | CAISEASGGLGNTQYF | TGTGCCATCAGTGAGGCAAGCGGGGGCCTCGGGAATACGCAGTATTTT
TRBJ2-3 | TRBV6-2/TRBV6-3 | NA | many | CASSRASTDTQYF | TGTGCCAGCAGTAGAGCTAGCACAGATACGCAGTATTTT
TRBJ2-3 | TRBV6-1 | NA | many | CASSPTGGITDTQYF | TGTGCCAGCAGCCCTACGGGCGGTATCACAGATACGCAGTATTTT